The 13 T cell receptor beta chains reported below all come from one sample, sequenced in a study of T cells in Graves' hyperthyroidism and ophthalmopathy. RNA transcripts yielded amplified TCR beta CDR3 regions. Researchers ran a first-round RT-PCR on the TCR CDR3 using the HTBI primer set. One entry per CDR3 protein results from TCRdb running MiXCR on the multiplex PCR reads. Counted here are some 420,000 distinct CDR3 sequences, roughly an eighth occurring once; the ten biggest clones make up 5.3%. Material for sequencing was blood. These receptors were taken from a woman aged 18-29 years with Graves' hyperthyroidism.

The V gene is TRBV20-1, the J gene TRBJ1-5, with 9 nucleotides matching TRBD1. The ends lost 1 base at V and 9 bases at J; junction bases unmatched: 10. The V gene's germline CDR1 is DFQATT and CDR2 SNEGSKA (reference sequence). The CDR3 runs 15 residues. Here the CDR3 reads CSARAGTGSVRPQHF. The CDR3 region has the DNA TGCAGTGCTAGAGCCGGGACAGGGTCTGTTCGGCCCCAGCATTTT.

This clonotype was seen a handful of times. The chain combines TRBV5-1 with TRBJ2-1, with a tentative D call TRBD1 (5 bases). The ends were cut back, 4 bases at V and 4 bases at J, with 15 bases in the middle. The length of the CDR3 is 15 residues. The germline V gene has CDR1 SGHRS and CDR2 YFSETQ. This chain's CDR3 is CASSTQGEAYNEQFF. In DNA form, the CDR3 reads TGCGCCAGCAGCACCCAGGGTGAGGCTTACAATGAGCAGTTCTTC. The full variable domain, rest sourced from reference TRBV5-1 and TRBJ2-1, is KAGVTQTPRYLIKTRGQQVTLSCSPISGHRSVSWYQQTPGQGLQFLFEYFSETQRNKGNFPGRFSGRQFSNSRSEMNVSTLELGDSALYLCASSTQGEAYNEQFFGPGTRLTVL.

This clonotype was picked up a small number of times. This sequence joins TRBV19 and TRBJ2-5, with no clear D. Germline CDR1 reads LNHDA; CDR2 reads SQIVND (reference sequence). The ends were cut back, 5 bases at V and 3 bases at J, with 13 bases in the middle. This CDR3 has 14 residues. CDR3 sequence reads: CASSAGPGEETQYF. The CDR3 bases are TGTGCCAGTAGTGCCGGACCTGGGGAAGAGACCCAGTACTTC.

This clonotype was seen repeatedly, ten times or more. The rearrangement uses TRBV28 and TRBJ2-5; maybe TRBD2 (5 bases). The CDR3 runs 16 residues. Trimming removed 5 bases from V and 0 bases from J, with 16 bases in between. Germline V CDR1 and CDR2: MDHEN, SYDVKM. CDR3 residues: CASSPAGTTYQETQYF. The DNA of the CDR3 is TGTGCCAGCAGTCCTGCGGGTACAACGTACCAAGAGACCCAGTACTTC.

This chain joins TRBV25-1 and TRBJ1-4; no clear D gene. CDR3 length: 15 amino acids. V gave up 1 base and J gave up 3 bases, with 9 bases separating them. Germline V CDR1 and CDR2: MGHDK, SYGVNS. This CDR3 is CASSEWLASNEKLFF. As DNA, the CDR3 is TGTGCCAGCAGTGAATGGTTAGCCTCTAATGAAAAACTGTTTTTT.

This clonotype was picked up many times. The chain recombines TRBV11-3 with TRBJ2-1, with TRBD2 matching 11 bases. CDR1 SGHNT and CDR2 YENEEA come from the germline V gene. The CDR3 contains 15 residues. Germline trimming cut 1 base from V and 8 bases from J; bases unmatched to any gene: 4. The CDR3 spells CASSLGSGRADEQFF. The CDR3 DNA reads TGTGCCAGCAGCTTAGGTAGCGGGAGGGCCGATGAGCAGTTCTTC.

In the case of this clonotype: This may be a read error, as it is one base from a much larger clone. The genes are TRBV9 and TRBJ2-1, with 8 nucleotides matching TRBD2. The J call is in doubt because the DNA end fits TRBJ2-7 better. CDR3 length: 15 residues. Germline V lookup: CDR1 SGDLS, CDR2 YYNGEE. CDR3 in amino acids: CASSVGSGGYNEQYF. In DNA form, the CDR3 reads TGTGCCAGCAGCGTAGGCAGCGGGGGCTACAATGAGCAGTACTTC.

A note on this clonotype: A much larger clone lies a single base off, so this may be a read error. J is TRBJ1-5 and V is TRBV30; perhaps TRBD1 as D (6 bases). The CDR3 has 13 amino acids. CDR1 and CDR2 from the germline V gene are GTSNPN and SVGIG (reference sequence). The CDR3 sequence: CAWTAGVGQLQHF. The CDR3 region has the DNA TGTGCCTGGACGGCAGGGGTTGGTCAGCTCCAGCATTTT.

The gene calls are TRBV2 and TRBJ2-7; TRBD2 aligns across 13 bases. The CDR3 runs 17 residues. Germline V gene data show CDR1 as SNHLY and CDR2 as FYNNEI. V shed 4 bases, J shed 3 bases, and the junction held 9 bases outside the gene matches. The CDR3 protein is CASSGSSGTSGNYEQYF. The CDR3 DNA sequence: TGTGCCAGCAGTGGCTCCTCCGGGACTAGCGGGAACTACGAGCAGTACTTC.

The chain links TRBV28 to TRBJ1-2; 7 bases are a match to TRBD1. The CDR3 contains 14 residues. Germline CDR1 and CDR2: MDHEN and SYDVKM. V trimming: 5 bases; J trimming: 4 bases; junction bases outside the gene matches: 7. The chain's CDR3 is CASSLRQGPYGYTF. DNA of the CDR3: TGTGCCAGCAGTCTGCGACAGGGACCCTATGGCTACACCTTC.

On this clonotype itself: A junction boundary mismatches the germline segment, possibly from a read error. The rearrangement links TRBV7-2 to TRBJ1-3, with D perhaps matching TRBD1 (5 bases). The CDR3 has 16 amino acids. Germline values: CDR1 SGHTA, CDR2 FQGNSA. In DNA, the CDR3 is TGTGCCAGCAGCGTAGCAGGGAAGGGATCTGGAAACACCATATATTTT. Protein: CASSVAGKGSGNTIYF. The variable domain in full, completed from reference TRBV7-2 and TRBJ1-3, reads GAGVSQSPSNKVTEKGKDVELRCDPISGHTALYWYRQSLGQGLEFLIYFQGNSAPDKSGLPSDRFSAERTGGSVSTLTIQRTQQEDSAVYLCASSVAGKGSGNTIYFGEGSWLTVV.

The sample holds many counts of this clonotype. The chain uses TRBV5-6 and TRBJ1-5; tentative D call: TRBD1 (6 bases). The V and J ends lost 1 base and 6 bases respectively, with 11 bases between them. CDR3 length: 14 residues. Germline loops: CDR1 SGHDT, CDR2 YYEEEE. CDR3: CASSLNRAGQPQHF. The DNA for the CDR3 is TGTGCCAGCAGCTTGAACAGGGCGGGTCAGCCCCAGCATTTT.

This clonotype was seen many times. The chain uses TRBV12-3 or TRBV12-4 and TRBJ1-4; 9 bases line up with TRBD1. This CDR3 region has 14 residues. V shed 6 bases and J 7 bases; nucleotides not matched to a gene: 6. The CDR3 sequence: CASSVQGASEKLFF. The CDR3 DNA reads TGTGCCAGCAGCGTACAGGGGGCGTCTGAAAAACTGTTTTTT.